This is a list of T cell receptor beta chains from one sample in a study of CD8+CD57+ T cells in acquired aplastic anemia. Each CDR3 protein is one row after TCRdb ran MiXCR on the reads. The data hold 250,000 or so distinct CDR3 sequences, with around 46% observed a single time. The sequenced sample consisted of sorted CD4+, CD8+, or CD8+CD57+ T cells (not recorded which) from PBMCs. Source of these receptors: a human donor with aplastic anemia. Both conserved end residues are part of each CDR3. The D gene is left open where the match is weak. Clone size is stated in some rows and not others, as once, few, many or a class when expanded.

NA	TRBJ1-2	TRBV29-1	NA	CSVGAVTANYGYTF	TGCAGCGTTGGAGCGGTAACTGCTAACTATGGCTACACCTTC
NA	TRBJ2-1	TRBV24-1	NA	CASSSLGTLNEQFF	TGTGCCAGCAGTAGTCTCGGGACCTTGAATGAGCAGTTCTTC
NA	TRBJ1-2	TRBV7-9	many	CASSPYSGADYGYTF	TGTGCCAGCAGCCCCTACTCGGGAGCGGACTATGGCTACACCTTC
TRBD1	TRBJ2-7	TRBV7-3	NA	CASSSHSGQEAYEQYF	TGTGCCAGCAGTTCCCACTCGGGACAGGAGGCCTACGAGCAGTACTTC
TRBD1	TRBJ2-1	TRBV2	NA	CARDREDEQFF	TGTGCCAGGGACAGGGAAGATGAGCAGTTCTTC
NA	TRBJ2-7	TRBV18	NA	CASSSLVGERYF	TGTGCCAGCTCATCCTTAGTTGGCGAGCGGTACTTC
NA	TRBJ1-2	TRBV19	NA	CASSTQGNYGYTF	TGTGCCAGTAGTACCCAGGGTAACTATGGCTACACCTTC
NA	TRBJ2-1	TRBV20-1	many	CSARDTGGESYNEQFF	TGCAGTGCTAGAGATACGGGCGGGGAGTCCTACAATGAGCAGTTCTTC
NA	TRBJ2-3	TRBV7-6	NA	CASSLGSGLTDTQYF	TGTGCCAGCAGCTTAGGTTCAGGCCTCACAGATACGCAGTATTTT
TRBD2	TRBJ2-5	TRBV7-3	NA	CASSFGGASETQYF	TGTGCCAGCAGCTTCGGGGGGGCCTCTGAGACCCAGTACTTC